The rows below give T cell receptor beta chains drawn from one sample of a study of control samples from healthy donors and cancer patients. Clones were read by immunoSEQ multiplex PCR, and TCRdb kept only the in-frame ones, dropping some. The top ten hold around 1.3% of the sample, which has 75,000 to 100,000 clones, about 88% seen once. Sequencing was carried out using blood. The receptors here all came from a woman aged 50 to 60 in good health. The CDR3 runs from the conserved cysteine through the conserved F or W. The D gene is left open where the match is weak. Size is stated for part of the rows, as once, few or many counts, or as a class when the clone is expanded.

J: TRBJ2-7
size: NA
D: TRBD1
V: TRBV4-3
CDR3: CASSQDTGGFEQYF
DNA: TGCGCCAGCAGCCAAGATACAGGGGGCTTCGAGCAGTACTTC

J: TRBJ2-1
size: NA
D: TRBD2
V: TRBV6-5
CDR3: CASIPTSGGSNEQFF
DNA: TGTGCCAGCATTCCTACTAGCGGGGGTAGCAATGAGCAGTTCTTC

J: TRBJ2-3
size: NA
D: TRBD1
V: TRBV2
CDR3: CASSLRQGYTDTQYF
DNA: TGTGCCAGCAGTCTTAGACAGGGATACACAGATACGCAGTATTTT

J: TRBJ2-3
size: NA
D: NA
V: TRBV5-4
CDR3: CASSFSGRSTDTQYF
DNA: TGTGCCAGCAGCTTTTCGGGAAGATCGACAGATACGCAGTATTTT

J: TRBJ2-1
size: NA
D: NA
V: TRBV5-1
CDR3: CASSQDRPSYNEQFF
DNA: TGCGCCAGCAGTCAGGACAGACCCTCCTACAATGAGCAGTTCTTC

J: TRBJ2-3
size: NA
D: NA
V: TRBV7-2
CDR3: CASSLTREDTDTQYF
DNA: TGTGCCAGCAGCTTAACCCGTGAAGACACAGATACGCAGTATTTT

J: TRBJ2-5
size: NA
D: NA
V: TRBV12-3/TRBV12-4
CDR3: CASSFGYQETQYF
DNA: TGTGCCAGCAGTTTCGGCTACCAAGAGACCCAGTACTTC

J: TRBJ2-1
size: NA
D: NA
V: TRBV7-9
CDR3: CASSKHFGQNSYNEQFF
DNA: TGTGCCAGCAGTAAACATTTCGGACAGAACTCCTACAATGAGCAGTTCTTC

J: TRBJ2-7
size: NA
D: NA
V: TRBV6-5
CDR3: CASRSSPGAAYEQYF
DNA: TGTGCCAGCAGAAGCTCCCCCGGGGCAGCCTACGAGCAGTACTTC

J: TRBJ1-2
size: NA
D: NA
V: TRBV7-2
CDR3: CASSPGGDYGYTF
DNA: TGTGCCAGCAGCCCCGGGGGGGACTATGGCTACACCTTC

J: TRBJ1-1
size: NA
D: NA
V: TRBV4-1
CDR3: CASSHPGGAAKAEAFF
DNA: TGCGCCAGCAGCCACCCAGGAGGGGCGGCGAAGGCTGAAGCTTTCTTT

J: TRBJ2-5
size: NA
D: NA
V: TRBV10-3
CDR3: CAISLGTTGKTQYF
DNA: TGTGCCATCAGCCTGGGGACCACCGGGAAGACCCAGTACTTC

J: TRBJ1-3
size: NA
D: NA
V: TRBV19
CDR3: CASSRSTDSGNTIYF
DNA: TGTGCCAGTAGTAGGTCGACAGACTCTGGAAACACCATATATTTT

J: TRBJ1-4
size: NA
D: NA
V: TRBV6-6
CDR3: CASSNDLATNEKLFF
DNA: TGTGCCAGCAGCAACGATCTCGCAACTAATGAAAAACTGTTTTTT

J: TRBJ1-1
size: NA
D: TRBD1
V: TRBV2
CDR3: CASRTTGQTTEAFF
DNA: TGTGCCAGCAGGACAACGGGACAGACGACTGAAGCTTTCTTT

J: TRBJ2-3
size: NA
D: NA
V: TRBV15
CDR3: CATSRGTRTDTQYF
DNA: TGTGCCACCAGCAGGGGGACTCGCACAGATACGCAGTATTTT

J: TRBJ1-6
size: few
D: NA
V: TRBV7-2
CDR3: CASSLFSGFGSSPLHF
DNA: TGTGCCAGCAGCTTATTTTCGGGATTCGGGAGTTCACCCCTCCACTTT

J: TRBJ1-5
size: once
D: TRBD1
V: TRBV28
CDR3: CASGGRQGAQHF
DNA: TGTGCCAGCGGAGGTCGACAGGGTGCCCAGCATTTT

J: TRBJ1-6
size: NA
D: TRBD1
V: TRBV6-6
CDR3: CASRQEDRANSPLHF
DNA: TGTGCCAGCAGGCAGGAAGACAGGGCGAATTCACCCCTCCACTTT

J: TRBJ2-7
size: NA
D: NA
V: TRBV13
CDR3: CASSLSGGYEQYF
DNA: TGTGCCAGCAGCTTAAGTGGGGGCTACGAGCAGTACTTC

J: TRBJ2-5
size: NA
D: NA
V: TRBV3-1/TRBV3-2
CDR3: CASSQYSEETQYF
DNA: TGTGCCAGCAGCCAATATTCCGAAGAGACCCAGTACTTC

J: TRBJ2-2
size: NA
D: NA
V: TRBV24-1
CDR3: CATSDTTGNTGELFF
DNA: TGTGCCACCAGTGACACGACAGGGAACACCGGGGAGCTGTTTTTT

J: TRBJ1-3
size: NA
D: NA
V: TRBV5-4
CDR3: CASSLNWGSGNTIYF
DNA: TGTGCCAGCAGCTTAAATTGGGGGAGTGGAAACACCATATATTTT

J: TRBJ1-1
size: NA
D: TRBD1
V: TRBV14
CDR3: CASSRDRDRGYTEAFF
DNA: TGTGCCAGCAGCCGAGACCGGGACAGGGGGTACACTGAAGCTTTCTTT

J: TRBJ2-7
size: few
D: TRBD1
V: TRBV7-8
CDR3: CASSPRTGSSYEQYF
DNA: TGTGCCAGCAGCCCTAGGACAGGGAGCTCCTACGAGCAGTACTTC

J: TRBJ1-5
size: NA
D: NA
V: TRBV24-1
CDR3: CATSADRPYSNQPQHF
DNA: TGTGCCACCAGTGCCGACAGGCCCTATAGCAATCAGCCCCAGCATTTT

J: TRBJ2-3
size: NA
D: TRBD2
V: TRBV7-9
CDR3: CASSLATWASGSTDTQYF
DNA: TGTGCCAGCAGCTTAGCCACGTGGGCTAGCGGTAGCACAGATACGCAGTATTTT

J: TRBJ1-4
size: NA
D: NA
V: TRBV15
CDR3: CATSRDLGSSKEKLFF
DNA: TGTGCCACCAGCAGAGATCTAGGCAGTTCCAAAGAAAAACTGTTTTTT

J: TRBJ1-1
size: NA
D: NA
V: TRBV29-1
CDR3: CSVIDGGFTEAFF
DNA: TGCAGCGTTATTGACGGCGGATTTACTGAAGCTTTCTTT

J: TRBJ1-1
size: NA
D: TRBD1
V: TRBV6-5
CDR3: CASSQGDPTVEAFF
DNA: TGTGCCAGCAGTCAGGGGGACCCGACCGTTGAAGCTTTCTTT

J: TRBJ2-7
size: few
D: TRBD1
V: TRBV4-1
CDR3: CASSQVPGQSYEQYF
DNA: TGCGCCAGCAGCCAAGTCCCGGGACAGAGCTACGAGCAGTACTTC

J: TRBJ2-3
size: NA
D: NA
V: TRBV7-2
CDR3: CASSYDRTDTQYF
DNA: TGTGCCAGCAGCTATGACAGAACAGATACGCAGTATTTT

J: TRBJ2-5
size: NA
D: TRBD2
V: TRBV19
CDR3: CASKLAGGLAQETQYF
DNA: TGTGCCAGTAAGCTAGCGGGGGGCCTCGCTCAAGAGACCCAGTACTTC

J: TRBJ2-2
size: NA
D: NA
V: TRBV3-1/TRBV3-2
CDR3: CASSRLGGGELFF
DNA: TGTGCCAGCAGCCGACTAGGGGGCGGGGAGCTGTTTTTT

J: TRBJ1-1
size: NA
D: TRBD1
V: TRBV10-3
CDR3: CAISEQGAAFF
DNA: TGTGCCATCAGTGAGCAGGGGGCGGCTTTCTTT

J: TRBJ1-1
size: NA
D: NA
V: TRBV21-1
CDR3: CASSKVRQGAPEAFF
DNA: TGTGCCAGCAGCAAAGTTCGACAGGGGGCTCCTGAAGCTTTCTTT

J: TRBJ1-2
size: NA
D: NA
V: TRBV29-1
CDR3: CSVEGVGGGYTF
DNA: TGCAGCGTAGAGGGAGTCGGGGGAGGCTACACCTTC

J: TRBJ2-7
size: once
D: TRBD1
V: TRBV20-1
CDR3: CSASSHGQASEQYF
DNA: TGCAGTGCTAGTAGCCACGGACAGGCCTCCGAGCAGTACTTC

J: TRBJ1-2
size: NA
D: NA
V: TRBV16
CDR3: CASSRPGQQNYGYTF
DNA: TGTGCCAGCAGCCGCCCCGGACAGCAGAACTATGGCTACACCTTC

J: TRBJ1-1
size: NA
D: TRBD1
V: TRBV7-9
CDR3: CASSPTGLNTEAFF
DNA: TGTGCCAGCAGCCCGACAGGGTTGAACACTGAAGCTTTCTTT